The clone carrying this T cell receptor beta chain was recorded only once. Its antigen is undetermined. One end of the junction varies from germline; a read error may be responsible. The data stem from a study of blood T cells in healthy people across ages. Study at large: Every two T cells gave about one barcoded beta molecule via template switching.

Study-wide results and limits: Diversity of TCR beta per million T cells declined in a roughly linear way with age.

This CDR3 region has 16 residues. Per germline, CDR1 MNHNS and CDR2 SASEGT. Primers used in a second PCR of about 7 to 12 cycles were a sample-barcoded 5' primer and a J-beta primer mix. All cDNA molecules were each tagged by a template-switch adaptor with 12 random nucleotides. MiXCR was run by TCRdb on the 5' RACE reads, yielding one entry per CDR3 protein. This sample has roughly 1,300,000 distinct CDR3 sequences; roughly 59% occur once, and the top ten carry under 8.5%. This TCR derives from a man aged 18-30 years in good health. The chain has TRBV6-1 and TRBJ2-6; D is ambiguous. Specimen: blood. CDR3 nucleotide sequence: TGTGCCAGCAGTGAAGACAGTGGTGCTGGGGTCAACGTCCTGACTTTC. Its translation is CASSEDSGAGVNVLTF.